The 23 T cell receptor beta chains listed next were all sequenced from one sample in a study of post-analysis software for immune sequencing data. Their cognate antigens are unknown. Study conclusions and caveats: Controls showed lower frequencies than patients for five TRBV segments, and TRBV5-6, TRBV5-1 and TRBV20-1 were among these.

Prepared libraries of TCR beta cDNA carried unique molecular identifiers. TCRdb processed the PCR reads anew with MiXCR; each CDR3 protein has one entry. There are hundreds of thousands of distinct CDR3 sequences in the sample; approximately 42% occur only once, and 7.6% lies in the top ten. Sequencing used blood. The receptors were gathered from a girl aged 2 to 9 with multiple sclerosis.

This chain joins TRBV6-5 and TRBJ2-3, with 16 nucleotides matching TRBD2. This CDR3 contains 19 residues. V shed 3 bases and J 4 bases; nucleotides not matched to a gene: 10. CDR1 MNHEY and CDR2 SVGAGI come from the germline V gene. DNA of the CDR3: TGTGCCAGCAGTTATCCCGGGACTAGCGGGGGGGCGTCCCCAGATACGCAGTATTTT. Amino acid sequence: CASSYPGTSGGASPDTQYF.

This clonotype appeared a few times. This rearrangement joins TRBV20-1 to TRBJ2-7; D might be TRBD2 (5 bases). V dropped 8 bases and J dropped 2 bases, with 13 bases sitting between them. Germline assignment: CDR1 DFQATT and CDR2 SNEGSKA (reference sequence). There are 12 residues in the CDR3. The CDR3 sequence: CSSLIGTYEQYF. The CDR3 region has the DNA TGCAGTTCCCTCATCGGGACCTACGAGCAGTACTTC.

The chain employs TRBV4-1 and TRBJ1-1; D is uncertain. Germline CDR1 reads MGHRA; CDR2 reads YSYEKL. The CDR3 is 13 amino acids. V lost 8 bases, J lost 1 base, and 11 bases lay in between. DNA for the CDR3: TGCGCCAGCGAAGGACGGGCGAACACTGAAGCTTTCTTT. Translated, it gives CASEGRANTEAFF.

This clonotype was counted at least ten times. The chain recombines TRBV12-3 or TRBV12-4 with TRBJ2-5; the match to TRBD2 covers 13 bases. The CDR3 loop spans 15 amino acids. The junction had 4 bases not matched to a gene; V was cut back by 5 bases and J by 4 bases. Here the CDR3 DNA reads TGTGCCAGCAGTGCGACTAGCGGGGGGAGAGAGACCCAGTACTTC. Translating gives CASSATSGGRETQYF.

This clonotype came up a few times. The rearrangement joins TRBV7-3 to TRBJ2-3; D possibly corresponds to TRBD1 (5 bases). The ends were cut back, 5 bases at V and 0 bases at J, with 18 bases in the middle. CDR3 length equals 17 residues. Per germline, CDR1 SGHTA and CDR2 FQGTGA. CDR3 bases: TGTGCCAGCAGCCCGACCCGACAGAGTGCTAGCACAGATACGCAGTATTTT. It encodes CASSPTRQSASTDTQYF.

The rearrangement joins TRBV5-1 to TRBJ2-3; 8 bases align to TRBD1. CDR1 is SGHRS and CDR2 is YFSETQ in the germline V gene. V lost 3 bases and J lost 4; bases outside the gene matches: 4. The CDR3 extends over 14 amino acids. CDR3 protein: CASSSAGGSDTQYF. For the CDR3, the DNA is TGCGCCAGCAGCTCCGCAGGGGGCTCAGATACGCAGTATTTT.

The rearrangement uses TRBV12-3 or TRBV12-4 and TRBJ2-5; D not resolved. Between the trimmed V and J ends, which lost 3 bases and 4 bases, there was a span of 9 bases. This CDR3 region has 13 residues. CDR3 amino acids: CASSLGPVETQYF. The CDR3 DNA reads TGTGCCAGCAGTTTGGGCCCCGTAGAGACCCAGTACTTC.

The chain has TRBV20-1 and TRBJ2-3; 7 bases fit TRBD2. V trimming: 2 bases; J trimming: 5 bases; junction bases outside the gene matches: 10. The CDR3 sequence is 15 residues long. Germline V gives CDR1 DFQATT, CDR2 SNEGSKA (reference sequence). The chain's CDR3 is CSARTLGGVEDTQYF. DNA of the CDR3: TGCAGTGCTAGAACTTTGGGAGGGGTCGAAGATACGCAGTATTTT.

The rearrangement links TRBV5-1 to TRBJ1-2; D possibly corresponds to TRBD1 (6 bases). Germline V lookup: CDR1 SGHRS, CDR2 YFSETQ. The CDR3 is 15 amino acids. V lost 3 bases to trimming and J lost 2 bases, with 14 bases between them. The CDR3 nucleotides read TGCGCCAGCAGCTCCAGGGACACACGAAACTATGGCTACACCTTC. Its protein product is CASSSRDTRNYGYTF.

This chain joins TRBV7-3 and TRBJ2-3, with 9 bases that match TRBD2. CDR1 SGHTA and CDR2 FQGTGA come from the germline V gene. V was pared by 3 bases and J by 1 base, with 5 bases of the junction left unmatched. The CDR3 runs to 16 residues. CDR3 protein: CASSFISSGGTDTQYF. The CDR3 nucleotides read TGTGCCAGCAGCTTCATTTCTAGCGGGGGCACAGATACGCAGTATTTT.

In its sample, this clonotype was seen a few times. The J gene is TRBJ2-1, the V gene TRBV3-1; TRBD2 aligns across 13 bases. Germline V lookup: CDR1 LGHDT, CDR2 YNNKEL (reference sequence). The J segment lost 10 bases and the V segment lost 5 bases, leaving 8 bases of the junction unmatched. This CDR3 has 15 amino acids. CDR3 loop: CASSSGTSGATEQFF. In DNA, the CDR3 is TGTGCCAGCAGCTCAGGGACTAGCGGGGCTACAGAGCAGTTCTTC.

This clonotype showed up many times. The chain links TRBV10-3 to TRBJ2-5; no clear D. Trimming left V 3 bases short and J 3 bases short, with 8 bases between. Germline values: CDR1 ENHRY, CDR2 SYGVKD. The length of the CDR3 is 13 residues. The CDR3 DNA sequence: TGTGCCATCAGTGACTACCGAAAAGAGACCCAGTACTTC. It codes for CAISDYRKETQYF.

This clonotype was seen more than once but under ten times. This CDR3 reads CASSFIPSGRANEQFF. Here the CDR3 DNA reads TGTGCCAGCAGCTTTATTCCTAGCGGGAGGGCCAATGAGCAGTTCTTC. The chain combines TRBV7-2 with TRBJ2-1; TRBD2 agrees at 12 bases. Germline assignment: CDR1 SGHTA and CDR2 FQGNSA. The CDR3 consists of 16 residues. The V gene end was trimmed by 3 bases and the J gene end by 6 bases; junction bases not matched to a gene: 6.

The sample holds a few counts of this clonotype. The chain couples TRBV24-1 to TRBJ2-3; D gene uncertain. The CDR3 totals 13 residues. V shed 6 bases and J shed 2 bases, with 8 bases lying between them. Germline loops: CDR1 KGHDR, CDR2 SFDVKD. In DNA, the CDR3 is TGTGCCACCAGTTCGCGGCCCACAGATACGCAGTATTTT. This codes for CATSSRPTDTQYF.

The chain couples TRBV11-2 to TRBJ2-4; TRBD2 aligns across 13 bases. The CDR3 is made up of 21 amino acids. V lost 1 base, J lost 3 bases, and 15 bases stayed unmatched. The germline V gene encodes CDR1 SGHAT and CDR2 FQNNGV. CDR3: CASSLVGRGLAGVYGKNIQYF. The CDR3 DNA is TGTGCCAGCAGCTTAGTGGGGAGAGGACTAGCGGGAGTCTACGGCAAAAACATTCAGTACTTC.

The chain joins TRBV5-1 to TRBJ1-2; D might be TRBD1 (6 bases). V was cut by 2 bases and J by 6 bases, with 8 bases left in between. This CDR3 contains 12 residues. The germline V gene has CDR1 SGHRS and CDR2 YFSETQ. The CDR3 here is CASSLHRDGYTF. The CDR3 region has the DNA TGCGCCAGCAGCTTACACAGGGATGGCTACACCTTC.

The V gene is TRBV20-1, the J gene TRBJ2-1, with TRBD2 identical over 13 bases. The J segment lost 7 bases and the V segment lost 1 base, leaving 13 bases of the junction unmatched. The CDR3 consists of 18 residues. Germline CDR1 and CDR2: DFQATT and SNEGSKA (reference sequence). CDR3 in amino acids: CSARGPPRTSGSWNEQFF. CDR3 bases: TGCAGTGCTAGAGGTCCGCCGCGGACTAGCGGGAGCTGGAATGAGCAGTTCTTC.

The table lists this clonotype with a few counts. V usage is TRBV5-5 and J usage is TRBJ2-1, with unresolved D. Germline loops: CDR1 SGHKS, CDR2 YYEKEE (reference sequence). CDR3 size: 13 residues. V was clipped by 4 bases and J by 5 bases, with 10 bases between them. CDR3 sequence: CASSPGVDNEQFF. The CDR3 DNA reads as TGTGCCAGCAGCCCTGGGGTGGACAATGAGCAGTTCTTC.

The chain has TRBV20-1 and TRBJ1-6; 7 bases align to TRBD1. V was clipped by 5 bases and J by 7 bases; unmatched bases: 8. The length of the CDR3 is 14 residues. Germline CDR1 DFQATT, CDR2 SNEGSKA (reference sequence). The CDR3, as DNA: TGCAGTGCTCCCAGTGGGACAGCCAATTCACCCCTCCACTTT. It specifies CSAPSGTANSPLHF.

This clonotype appeared a few times. The genes are TRBV6-6 and TRBJ1-5; no clear D. The germline V and J ends were trimmed by 10 bases and 6 bases, with 13 bases remaining between them. CDR3 size: 12 residues. In germline, CDR1 is MNHNY, CDR2 SVGAGI (reference sequence). CDR3 sequence (DNA): TGTGCCACCGAAACGGAGGGTCAGCCCCAGCATTTT. Translating it yields CATETEGQPQHF.

The V call is TRBV28, the J call TRBJ2-7, with 7 bases matching TRBD1. V dropped 6 bases and J dropped 5; count of bases not matched to a gene: 10. Germline CDR1 reads MDHEN; CDR2 reads SYDVKM. The CDR3 spans 14 residues. The CDR3 bases are TGTGCCAGCAGAGAACCAGACAGGGCTAACGAGCAGTACTTC. Its protein product is CASREPDRANEQYF.

This clonotype was recorded only once. The chain is built from TRBV2 and TRBJ2-4; TRBD1 agrees at 9 bases. The J call may be wrong; the DNA end is better matched by TRBJ2-7. Per germline, CDR1 SNHLY and CDR2 FYNNEI. This CDR3 region has 13 residues. CDR3 protein: CASMWGQGHEQYF. For the CDR3, the DNA is TGTGCCAGCATGTGGGGACAGGGTCACGAGCAGTACTTC.

This clonotype was seen only a few times. The rearrangement uses TRBV4-3 and TRBJ2-3; D not resolved. The CDR3 contains 15 residues. V shed 0 bases and J shed 6 bases, with 13 bases lying between them. Germline V gene sequence: CDR1 LGHNA, CDR2 YSLEER. The CDR3 reads CASSQDRVPVDTQYF. The CDR3 DNA is TGCGCCAGCAGCCAAGACCGGGTACCAGTCGATACGCAGTATTTT.